Listed below are T cell receptor beta chains from one sample, sequenced in a study of CD8+ T cells in alopecia areata. Sequencing used immunoSEQ multiplex PCR; TCRdb keeps in-frame clones, though not all of them. The sample includes 130,000 or so clones, over 60% of them seen just once. The sequences come from CD4+ T cells sorted from blood, collected at week 4, from a patient treated with tofacitinib. These receptors all stem from a human donor with alopecia areata. CDR3s include the opening cysteine and the closing phenylalanine or tryptophan. The D gene is left open where the match is weak. Rows may omit the clone size; those that give it use once, few, many or a size class.

TRBV5-6	18	few	TRBD1	TRBJ2-5	CASSFRTGGSRYQETQYF	TGTGCCAGCAGCTTTCGGACAGGAGGAAGTAGATACCAAGAGACCCAGTACTTC
TRBV27	15	once	TRBD1	TRBJ1-1	CASSLSGDRGTEAFF	TGTGCCAGCAGTTTATCGGGGGACAGGGGCACTGAAGCTTTCTTT
TRBV29-1	14	.	TRBD2	TRBJ2-1	CSVGRTSGYNEQFF	TGCAGCGTTGGGCGGACTAGCGGGTACAATGAGCAGTTCTTC
TRBV6-5	14	once	TRBD1	TRBJ2-7	CASSLRDSSYEQYF	TGTGCCAGCAGTTTGAGGGACAGTTCCTACGAGCAGTACTTC
TRBV19	13	.	.	TRBJ1-5	CASSIGRNQPQHF	TGTGCCAGTAGTATTGGAAGGAACCAGCCCCAGCATTTT
TRBV18	16	.	.	TRBJ2-2	CASSPPSSGNTGELFF	TGTGCCAGCTCACCACCGAGTAGCGGTAACACCGGGGAGCTGTTTTTT
TRBV7-2	12	.	.	TRBJ2-7	CASVSAGNEQYF	TGTGCCAGCGTAAGCGCCGGCAACGAGCAGTACTTC
TRBV14	11	few	.	TRBJ2-7	CASSLTYEQYF	TGTGCCAGCAGCCTCACCTACGAGCAGTACTTC
TRBV4-3	13	.	.	TRBJ2-7	CASSQDRLQQQYF	TGCGCCAGCAGCCAAGATCGGCTCCAGCAGCAGTACTTC
TRBV29-1	12	.	.	TRBJ2-5	CSVAPFEETQYF	TGCAGCGTTGCGCCCTTCGAGGAGACCCAGTACTTC
TRBV7-2	16	once	.	TRBJ2-3	CATKIAGTPSTDTQYF	TGTGCCACCAAAATCGCCGGGACACCTAGCACAGATACGCAGTATTTT
TRBV7-2	14	.	.	TRBJ2-1	CASSAGTVPREQFF	TGTGCCAGCAGCGCCGGGACTGTCCCGCGGGAGCAGTTCTTC
TRBV5-1	13	once	.	TRBJ2-1	CASSFNGYNEQFF	TGCGCCAGCAGCTTTAATGGTTACAATGAGCAGTTCTTC
TRBV5-1	14	.	.	TRBJ2-2	CASSPDLHTGELFF	TGCGCCAGCAGCCCTGATCTTCACACCGGGGAGCTGTTTTTT
TRBV7-7	13	.	.	TRBJ2-5	CASSLSGRETQYF	TGTGCCAGCAGCTTATCTGGGAGGGAGACCCAGTACTTC
TRBV29-1	14	.	.	TRBJ2-2	CSVGSTRSAGELFF	TGCAGCGTTGGATCGACTAGATCCGCCGGGGAGCTGTTTTTT